This is a list of T cell receptor beta chains from one sample in a study of blood T cell repertoires in COVID-19. Repertoires were generated with immunoSEQ multiplex PCR, while TCRdb's copy carries only in-frame clones and drops some. This sample yields about 320,000 clones, of which 90% are seen a single time; 2.6% belongs to the top ten. Sequences were obtained from PBMCs or T cells enriched from blood (not recorded which). Receptors originate from a man between 60 and 75 years old who had recovered from COVID-19. The CDR3 runs from the conserved cysteine through the conserved F or W. The D gene is left open where the match is weak. For some rows the clone size is stated as once, few or many, or as a class when expanded; others skip it.

v_call: TRBV4-2
j_call: TRBJ1-5
clone_size: .
d_call: TRBD1
cdr3_nt: TGTGCCAGCAGCCAGGGACAGGGCTTAGGCAATCAGCCCCAGCATTTT
cdr3_aa: CASSQGQGLGNQPQHF

v_call: TRBV5-1
j_call: TRBJ2-2
clone_size: .
d_call: .
cdr3_nt: TGCGCCAGCAGCTTGGTATTAGCCGGGGAGCTGTTTTTT
cdr3_aa: CASSLVLAGELFF

v_call: TRBV7-3
j_call: TRBJ2-1
clone_size: .
d_call: TRBD2
cdr3_nt: TGTGCCAGCAGCCCAGTTCCGGGACTAAACAATGAGCAGTTCTTC
cdr3_aa: CASSPVPGLNNEQFF

v_call: TRBV7-9
j_call: TRBJ1-3
clone_size: .
d_call: .
cdr3_nt: TGTGCCAGCAGCTTAACAGGGTTGGGAAACACCATATATTTT
cdr3_aa: CASSLTGLGNTIYF

v_call: TRBV27
j_call: TRBJ1-3
clone_size: .
d_call: .
cdr3_nt: TGTGCCAGCAGTCCACGTCAGGGACTTTCTGGAAACACCATATATTTT
cdr3_aa: CASSPRQGLSGNTIYF

v_call: TRBV7-6
j_call: TRBJ2-2
clone_size: .
d_call: TRBD2
cdr3_nt: TGTGCCAGCAGCGACAGACTAGCGGGAGGGCCCACCGGGGAGCTGTTTTTT
cdr3_aa: CASSDRLAGGPTGELFF

v_call: TRBV5-4
j_call: TRBJ1-1
clone_size: .
d_call: TRBD1
cdr3_nt: TGTGCCAGCAGCCAGGGACAGGCCCGGGCTGAAGCTTTCTTT
cdr3_aa: CASSQGQARAEAFF

v_call: TRBV18
j_call: TRBJ1-1
clone_size: .
d_call: .
cdr3_nt: TGTGCCAGCGCCACAGGGCGGGCTGAGGCTTTCTTT
cdr3_aa: CASATGRAEAFF

v_call: TRBV11-3
j_call: TRBJ2-7
clone_size: .
d_call: TRBD1
cdr3_nt: TGTGCCAGCAGCTTAGGAGCTTTAGGGGGCCTCTACGAGCAGTACTTC
cdr3_aa: CASSLGALGGLYEQYF

v_call: TRBV3-1/TRBV3-2
j_call: TRBJ1-2
clone_size: .
d_call: TRBD1
cdr3_nt: TGTGCCAGCAGCCAAACGGACAGGGGTCGGGGTGGCTACACCTTC
cdr3_aa: CASSQTDRGRGGYTF

v_call: TRBV10-3
j_call: TRBJ1-5
clone_size: .
d_call: TRBD1
cdr3_nt: TGTGCCATCAGTGAAAACAGGGGGTATGGCAATCAGCCCCAGCATTTT
cdr3_aa: CAISENRGYGNQPQHF

v_call: TRBV19
j_call: TRBJ2-7
clone_size: .
d_call: TRBD1
cdr3_nt: TGTGCCAGTAGTACCTCAGGGGGCTACGAGCAGTACTTC
cdr3_aa: CASSTSGGYEQYF

v_call: TRBV18
j_call: TRBJ2-5
clone_size: once
d_call: TRBD1
cdr3_nt: TGTGCCAGCTCCCAAGGACAGGGGGAGACCCAGTACTTC
cdr3_aa: CASSQGQGETQYF

v_call: TRBV5-6
j_call: TRBJ1-5
clone_size: .
d_call: .
cdr3_nt: TGTGCCAGCAGCTTCGGGGGGTTTAGCAATCAGCCCCAGCATTTT
cdr3_aa: CASSFGGFSNQPQHF

v_call: TRBV6-1
j_call: TRBJ1-6
clone_size: .
d_call: .
cdr3_nt: TGTGCCAGCAGTGAACCCCGGAGGATGAATTCACCCCTCCACTTT
cdr3_aa: CASSEPRRMNSPLHF

v_call: TRBV30
j_call: TRBJ1-2
clone_size: .
d_call: TRBD1
cdr3_nt: TGTGCCTGGAGTATATCCCGGGACAGGGGGGCAAGCTATGGCTACACCTTC
cdr3_aa: CAWSISRDRGASYGYTF

v_call: TRBV4-2
j_call: TRBJ1-1
clone_size: once
d_call: .
cdr3_nt: TGTGCCAGCAGCCAAGGTCCTTCGAACACTGAAGCTTTCTTT
cdr3_aa: CASSQGPSNTEAFF

v_call: TRBV6-1
j_call: TRBJ2-3
clone_size: few
d_call: .
cdr3_nt: TGTGCCAGCAGTGAAGGAGAGGGTCACTATACGCAGTATTTT
cdr3_aa: CASSEGEGHYTQYF

v_call: TRBV4-1
j_call: TRBJ2-1
clone_size: .
d_call: TRBD2
cdr3_nt: TGCGCCAGCAGCCACCCTAGCGGGAGGCTCAACAATGAGCAGTTCTTC
cdr3_aa: CASSHPSGRLNNEQFF

v_call: TRBV7-2
j_call: TRBJ1-6
clone_size: .
d_call: .
cdr3_nt: TGTGCCAGCAGCTCCCCCATCGGGGGGTCGCCGAATTCACCCCTCCACTTT
cdr3_aa: CASSSPIGGSPNSPLHF

v_call: TRBV25-1
j_call: TRBJ1-3
clone_size: .
d_call: .
cdr3_nt: TGTGCCAGACCACGCACAGGGTATAAGGACACCATATATTTT
cdr3_aa: CARPRTGYKDTIYF

v_call: TRBV5-1
j_call: TRBJ1-1
clone_size: .
d_call: TRBD1
cdr3_nt: TGCGCCAGCAGCTTGGTTCAGGGGGCGGGCACTGAAGCTTTCTTT
cdr3_aa: CASSLVQGAGTEAFF

v_call: TRBV30
j_call: TRBJ1-3
clone_size: .
d_call: TRBD1
cdr3_nt: TGTGCCTGGAGTGGGCCAGGGACAGGGTTTGGAAACACCATATATTTT
cdr3_aa: CAWSGPGTGFGNTIYF

v_call: TRBV4-1
j_call: TRBJ1-2
clone_size: .
d_call: TRBD1
cdr3_nt: TGCGCCAGCAGCCAAGGGATGAGACAGGGAGGAACGGGCTACACCTTC
cdr3_aa: CASSQGMRQGGTGYTF

v_call: TRBV5-5
j_call: TRBJ1-6
clone_size: .
d_call: .
cdr3_nt: TGTGCCAGCAGCTTGGGTAGGACACCTAATAATTCACCCCTCCACTTT
cdr3_aa: CASSLGRTPNNSPLHF

v_call: TRBV2
j_call: TRBJ1-2
clone_size: .
d_call: TRBD1
cdr3_nt: TGTGCCAGCAGTGATGTGGGACAGGGTCATGGCTACACCTTC
cdr3_aa: CASSDVGQGHGYTF

v_call: TRBV5-6
j_call: TRBJ2-7
clone_size: .
d_call: .
cdr3_nt: TGTGCCAGCAGCTCCGCAGGGTCACTGTCCTACGAGCAGTACTTC
cdr3_aa: CASSSAGSLSYEQYF

v_call: TRBV7-2
j_call: TRBJ2-7
clone_size: few
d_call: TRBD1
cdr3_nt: TGTGCCAGCAGCTTCGGGACAGCCTACGAGCAGTACTTC
cdr3_aa: CASSFGTAYEQYF

v_call: TRBV19
j_call: TRBJ1-5
clone_size: .
d_call: TRBD1
cdr3_nt: TGTGCCGCGACACAGGGGCCACTTGAGCCCCAGCATTTT
cdr3_aa: CAATQGPLEPQHF

v_call: TRBV6-6
j_call: TRBJ2-3
clone_size: .
d_call: TRBD2
cdr3_nt: TGTGCCAGCAAGGGACTAGGCGGGATGGATACGCAGTATTTT
cdr3_aa: CASKGLGGMDTQYF

v_call: TRBV28
j_call: TRBJ1-3
clone_size: .
d_call: TRBD1
cdr3_nt: TGTGCCAGCAGTCCCAGGGGGCAAGGAAACACCATATATTTT
cdr3_aa: CASSPRGQGNTIYF

v_call: TRBV9
j_call: TRBJ2-7
clone_size: .
d_call: TRBD1
cdr3_nt: TGTGCCAGCAGCGCCACGGACAGGGGATACGAGCAGTACTTC
cdr3_aa: CASSATDRGYEQYF

v_call: TRBV3-1/TRBV3-2
j_call: TRBJ2-2
clone_size: .
d_call: TRBD2
cdr3_nt: TGTGCCAGCAGCCAAGGGACTAGCGGGAGTTACACCGGGGAGCTGTTTTTT
cdr3_aa: CASSQGTSGSYTGELFF

v_call: TRBV14
j_call: TRBJ1-3
clone_size: .
d_call: .
cdr3_nt: TGTGCCAGCAGCCAAGATTACAGGGCGAACACCATATATTTT
cdr3_aa: CASSQDYRANTIYF

v_call: TRBV7-9
j_call: TRBJ2-1
clone_size: .
d_call: TRBD1
cdr3_nt: TGTGCCAGCAGAGGACAGGGCTATGAGCAGTTCTTC
cdr3_aa: CASRGQGYEQFF

v_call: TRBV7-2
j_call: TRBJ2-1
clone_size: .
d_call: TRBD1
cdr3_nt: TGTGCCAGCAGCTTGGGGACCAGGGGGAATGAGCAGTTCTTC
cdr3_aa: CASSLGTRGNEQFF

v_call: TRBV27
j_call: TRBJ2-4
clone_size: .
d_call: .
cdr3_nt: TGTGCCACCAGAGAGCGGCAGCCAGTCAACATTCAGTACTTC
cdr3_aa: CATRERQPVNIQYF

v_call: TRBV19
j_call: TRBJ1-1
clone_size: .
d_call: .
cdr3_nt: TGTGCCAGTAGTATGGCCGAACACATTGAAGCTTTCTTT
cdr3_aa: CASSMAEHIEAFF

v_call: TRBV2
j_call: TRBJ2-1
clone_size: few
d_call: TRBD1
cdr3_nt: TGTGCCAGCAGCCACAGGGGTATTTCCAATGAGCAGTTCTTC
cdr3_aa: CASSHRGISNEQFF

v_call: TRBV28
j_call: TRBJ2-7
clone_size: .
d_call: TRBD1
cdr3_nt: TGTGCCAGCAGTTACAGGGGCTCCTACGAGCAGTACTTC
cdr3_aa: CASSYRGSYEQYF

v_call: TRBV5-1
j_call: TRBJ2-2
clone_size: .
d_call: TRBD1
cdr3_nt: TGCGCCAGCAGCCCTGCCGGGACAGGGGGCGTCGGGGAGCTGTTTTTT
cdr3_aa: CASSPAGTGGVGELFF

v_call: TRBV3-1/TRBV3-2
j_call: TRBJ1-2
clone_size: .
d_call: TRBD1
cdr3_nt: TGTGCCAGCAGCTTCCTCGGACAGGGAAACTATGGCTACACCTTC
cdr3_aa: CASSFLGQGNYGYTF

v_call: TRBV5-1
j_call: TRBJ2-7
clone_size: once
d_call: TRBD1
cdr3_nt: TGCGCCAGCAGCCCAAGGACAGGGGACTCCTACGAGCAGTACTTC
cdr3_aa: CASSPRTGDSYEQYF

v_call: TRBV18
j_call: TRBJ1-1
clone_size: .
d_call: .
cdr3_nt: TGTGCCAGCTCACCAGGGGCGGCGAGGAACACTGAAGCTTTCTTT
cdr3_aa: CASSPGAARNTEAFF

v_call: TRBV5-6
j_call: TRBJ1-1
clone_size: .
d_call: .
cdr3_nt: TGTGCCAGCAGGGGGGGACCTAACACTGAAGCTTTCTTT
cdr3_aa: CASRGGPNTEAFF

v_call: TRBV18
j_call: TRBJ1-5
clone_size: .
d_call: TRBD1
cdr3_nt: TGTGCCAGCTCACCGATTGGGACAGGCAATCAGCCCCAGCATTTT
cdr3_aa: CASSPIGTGNQPQHF

v_call: TRBV27
j_call: TRBJ1-6
clone_size: .
d_call: TRBD1
cdr3_nt: TGTGCCAGCAGTTTATCCACCGGGACAGGGTATTCACCCCTCCACTTT
cdr3_aa: CASSLSTGTGYSPLHF

v_call: TRBV7-9
j_call: TRBJ1-6
clone_size: .
d_call: TRBD1
cdr3_nt: TGTGCCAGCAGCTTAGACAGGGGGCTGTATTATAATTCACCCCTCCACTTT
cdr3_aa: CASSLDRGLYYNSPLHF

v_call: TRBV3-1/TRBV3-2
j_call: TRBJ1-1
clone_size: .
d_call: .
cdr3_nt: TGTGCCAGCAGCCAGGTGGGCAATGAAGCTTTCTTT
cdr3_aa: CASSQVGNEAFF

v_call: TRBV6-5
j_call: TRBJ1-3
clone_size: .
d_call: .
cdr3_nt: TGTGCCAGCAGCCGAACTCTCACTGGAAACACCATATATTTT
cdr3_aa: CASSRTLTGNTIYF